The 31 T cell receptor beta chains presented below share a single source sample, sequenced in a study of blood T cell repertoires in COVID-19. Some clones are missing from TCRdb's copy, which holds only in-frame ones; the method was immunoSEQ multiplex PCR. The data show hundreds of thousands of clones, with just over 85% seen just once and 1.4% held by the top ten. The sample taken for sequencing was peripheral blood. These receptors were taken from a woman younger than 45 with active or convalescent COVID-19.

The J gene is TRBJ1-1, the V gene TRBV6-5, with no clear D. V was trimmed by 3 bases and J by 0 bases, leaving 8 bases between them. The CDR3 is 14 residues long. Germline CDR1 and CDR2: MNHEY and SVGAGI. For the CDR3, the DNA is TGTGCCAGCAGTTATAGTAACGTGAACACTGAAGCTTTCTTT. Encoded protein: CASSYSNVNTEAFF.

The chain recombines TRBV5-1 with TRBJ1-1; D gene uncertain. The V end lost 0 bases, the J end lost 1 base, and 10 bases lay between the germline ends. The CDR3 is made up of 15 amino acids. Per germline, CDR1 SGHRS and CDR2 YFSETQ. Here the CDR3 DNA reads TGCGCCAGCAGCTTGGAAGTCAGTGGGAACACTGAAGCTTTCTTT. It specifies CASSLEVSGNTEAFF.

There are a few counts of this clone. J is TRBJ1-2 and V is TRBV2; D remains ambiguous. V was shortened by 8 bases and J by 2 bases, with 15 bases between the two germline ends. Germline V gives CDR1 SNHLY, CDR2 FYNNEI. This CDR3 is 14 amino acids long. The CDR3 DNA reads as TGTGCCAGCCGGCAGGTACAACAGAACTATGGCTACACCTTC. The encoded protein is CASRQVQQNYGYTF.

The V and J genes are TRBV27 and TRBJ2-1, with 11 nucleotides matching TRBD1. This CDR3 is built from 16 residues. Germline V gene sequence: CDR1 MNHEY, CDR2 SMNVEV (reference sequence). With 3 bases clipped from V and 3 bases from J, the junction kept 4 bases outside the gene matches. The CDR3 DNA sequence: TGTGCCAGCAGTTTCTCGGGACAGGGGGTCTACAATGAGCAGTTCTTC. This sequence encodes CASSFSGQGVYNEQFF.

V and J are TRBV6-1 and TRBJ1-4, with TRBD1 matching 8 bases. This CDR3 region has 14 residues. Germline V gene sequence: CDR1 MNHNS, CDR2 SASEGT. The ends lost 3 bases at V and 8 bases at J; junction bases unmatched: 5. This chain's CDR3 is CASSDRQGREKLFF. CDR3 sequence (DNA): TGTGCCAGCAGTGACCGACAGGGGAGGGAAAAACTGTTTTTT.

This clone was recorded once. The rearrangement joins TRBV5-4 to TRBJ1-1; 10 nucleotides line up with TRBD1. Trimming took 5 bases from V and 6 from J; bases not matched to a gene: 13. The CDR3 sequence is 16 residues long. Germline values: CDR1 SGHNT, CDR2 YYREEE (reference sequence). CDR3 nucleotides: TGTGCCAGCAGTCAGACAGGGGGCATTAGGACGGCTGAAGCTTTCTTT. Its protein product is CASSQTGGIRTAEAFF.

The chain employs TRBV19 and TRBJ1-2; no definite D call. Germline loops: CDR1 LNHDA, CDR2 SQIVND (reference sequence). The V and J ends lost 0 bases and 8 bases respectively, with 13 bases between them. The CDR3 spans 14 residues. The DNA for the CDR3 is TGTGCCAGTAGTATAGATCGAGAGGCGGGAGGCTACACCTTC. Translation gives CASSIDREAGGYTF.

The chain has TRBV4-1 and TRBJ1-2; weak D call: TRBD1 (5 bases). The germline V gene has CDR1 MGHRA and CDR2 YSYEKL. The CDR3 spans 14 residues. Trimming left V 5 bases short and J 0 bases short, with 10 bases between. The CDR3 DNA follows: TGCGCCAGCAGCTCCCGACAGACTAACTATGGCTACACCTTC. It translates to CASSSRQTNYGYTF.

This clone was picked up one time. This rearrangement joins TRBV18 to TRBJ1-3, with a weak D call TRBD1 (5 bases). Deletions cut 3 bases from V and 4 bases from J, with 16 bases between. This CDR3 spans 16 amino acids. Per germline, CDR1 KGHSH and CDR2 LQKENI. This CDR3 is CASSPINTGAGNTIYF. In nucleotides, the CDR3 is TGTGCCAGCTCACCGATAAATACAGGAGCCGGAAACACCATATATTTT.

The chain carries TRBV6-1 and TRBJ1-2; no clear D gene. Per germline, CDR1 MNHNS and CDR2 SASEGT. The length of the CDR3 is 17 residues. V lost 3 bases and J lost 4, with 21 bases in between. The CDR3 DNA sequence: TGTGCCAGCAGTGATAATTTATTACGGGTTAACGCCTATGGCTACACCTTC. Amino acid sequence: CASSDNLLRVNAYGYTF.

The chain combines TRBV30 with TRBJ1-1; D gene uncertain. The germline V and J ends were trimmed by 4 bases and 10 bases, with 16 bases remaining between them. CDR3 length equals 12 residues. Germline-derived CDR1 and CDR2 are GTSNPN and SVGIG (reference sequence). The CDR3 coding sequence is TGTGCCTGGAACCTACCGGGGTCAGGAGCTTTCTTT. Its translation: CAWNLPGSGAFF.

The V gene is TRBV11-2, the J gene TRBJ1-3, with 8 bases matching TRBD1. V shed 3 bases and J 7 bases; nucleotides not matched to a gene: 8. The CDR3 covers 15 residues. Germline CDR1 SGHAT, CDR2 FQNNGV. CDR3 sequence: CASSLTGVGPNTIYF. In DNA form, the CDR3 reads TGTGCCAGCAGCTTGACAGGGGTGGGCCCGAACACCATATATTTT.

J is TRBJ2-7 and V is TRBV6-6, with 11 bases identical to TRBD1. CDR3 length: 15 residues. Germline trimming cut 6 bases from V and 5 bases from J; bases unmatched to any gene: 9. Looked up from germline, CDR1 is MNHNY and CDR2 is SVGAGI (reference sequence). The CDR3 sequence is CASSRRTGGIHEQYF. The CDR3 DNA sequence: TGTGCCAGCAGCCGGAGGACAGGGGGCATCCACGAGCAGTACTTC.

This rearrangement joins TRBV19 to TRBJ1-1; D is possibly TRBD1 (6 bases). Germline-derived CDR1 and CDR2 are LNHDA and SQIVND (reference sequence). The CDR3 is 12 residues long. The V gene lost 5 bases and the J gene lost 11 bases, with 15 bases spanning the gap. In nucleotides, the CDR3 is TGTGCCAGTAGTGCCCAACAGGGTACGGCTTTCTTT. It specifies CASSAQQGTAFF. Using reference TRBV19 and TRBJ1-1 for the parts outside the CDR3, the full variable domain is DGGITQSPKYLFRKEGQNVTLSCEQNLNHDAMYWYRQDPGQGLRLIYYSQIVNDFQKGDIAEGYSVSREKKESFPLTVTSAQKNPTAFYLCASSAQQGTAFFGQGTRLTVV.

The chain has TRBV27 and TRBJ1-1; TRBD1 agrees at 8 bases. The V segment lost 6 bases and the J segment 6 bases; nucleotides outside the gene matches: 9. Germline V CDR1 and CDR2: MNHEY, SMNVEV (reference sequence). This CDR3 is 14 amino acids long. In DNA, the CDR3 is TGTGCCAGCAGCATATACCAGGGGGCCGCTGAAGCTTTCTTT. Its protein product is CASSIYQGAAEAFF.

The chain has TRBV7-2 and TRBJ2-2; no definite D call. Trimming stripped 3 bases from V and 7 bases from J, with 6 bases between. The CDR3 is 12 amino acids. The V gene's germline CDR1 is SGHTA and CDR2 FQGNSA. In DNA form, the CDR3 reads TGTGCCAGCAGCTTTACTTTCGGGGAGCTGTTTTTT. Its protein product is CASSFTFGELFF. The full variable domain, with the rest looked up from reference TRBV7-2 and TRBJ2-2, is GAGVSQSPSNKVTEKGKDVELRCDPISGHTALYWYRQSLGQGLEFLIYFQGNSAPDKSGLPSDRFSAERTGGSVSTLTIQRTQQEDSAVYLCASSFTFGELFFGEGSRLTVL.

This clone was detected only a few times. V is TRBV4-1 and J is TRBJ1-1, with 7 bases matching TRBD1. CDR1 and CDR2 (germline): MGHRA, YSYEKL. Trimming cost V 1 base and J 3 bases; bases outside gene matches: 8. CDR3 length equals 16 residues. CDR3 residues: CASSQVAKGADTEAFF. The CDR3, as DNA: TGCGCCAGCAGCCAAGTAGCAAAGGGGGCTGACACTGAAGCTTTCTTT.

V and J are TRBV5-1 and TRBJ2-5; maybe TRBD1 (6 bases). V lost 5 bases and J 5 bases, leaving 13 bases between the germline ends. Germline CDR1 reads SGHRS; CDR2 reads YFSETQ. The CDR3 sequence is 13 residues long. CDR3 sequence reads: CASSPGAGETQYF. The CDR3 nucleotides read TGCGCCAGCAGTCCAGGGGCCGGGGAGACCCAGTACTTC.

CDR3 coding DNA: TGTGCCACCAGCAGAGACAGAACAAATTCACCCCTCCACTTT. Translating gives CATSRDRTNSPLHF. The chain recombines TRBV15 with TRBJ1-6; D is unresolved. The V end lost 0 bases, the J end lost 7 bases, and 7 bases lay between the germline ends. The germline V gene has CDR1 LNHNV and CDR2 YYDKDF (reference sequence). The CDR3 is 14 amino acids.

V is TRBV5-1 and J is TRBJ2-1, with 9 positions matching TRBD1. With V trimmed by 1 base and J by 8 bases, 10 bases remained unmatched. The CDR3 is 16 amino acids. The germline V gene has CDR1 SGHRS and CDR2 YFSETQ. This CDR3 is CASSLTGGESMDEQFF. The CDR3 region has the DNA TGCGCCAGCAGCTTGACAGGGGGCGAGAGTATGGATGAGCAGTTCTTC.

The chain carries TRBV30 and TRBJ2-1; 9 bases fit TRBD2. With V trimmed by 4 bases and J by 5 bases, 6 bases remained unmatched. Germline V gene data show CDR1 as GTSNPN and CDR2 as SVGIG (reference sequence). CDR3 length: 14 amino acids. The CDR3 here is CAWMGREGHNEQFF. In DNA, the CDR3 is TGTGCCTGGATGGGGCGGGAGGGCCACAATGAGCAGTTCTTC.

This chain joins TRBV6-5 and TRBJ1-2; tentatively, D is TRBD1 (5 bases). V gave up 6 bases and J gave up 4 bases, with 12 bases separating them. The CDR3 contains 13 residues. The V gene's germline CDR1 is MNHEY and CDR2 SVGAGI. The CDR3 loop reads CASRRDQSYGYTF. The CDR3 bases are TGTGCCAGCAGGCGGGACCAGAGCTATGGCTACACCTTC.

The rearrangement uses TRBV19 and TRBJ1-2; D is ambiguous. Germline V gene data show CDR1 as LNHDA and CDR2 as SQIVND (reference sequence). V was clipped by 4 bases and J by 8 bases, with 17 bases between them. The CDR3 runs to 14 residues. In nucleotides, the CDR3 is TGTGCCAGTAGTACTCCGGGGAAGGCAAGGGGCTACACCTTC. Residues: CASSTPGKARGYTF.

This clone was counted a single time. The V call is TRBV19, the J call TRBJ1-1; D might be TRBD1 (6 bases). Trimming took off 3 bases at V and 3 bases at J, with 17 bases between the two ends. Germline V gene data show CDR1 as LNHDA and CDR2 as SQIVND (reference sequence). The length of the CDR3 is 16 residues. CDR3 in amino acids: CASSIQNRDPHTEAFF. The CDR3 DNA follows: TGTGCCAGTAGTATCCAAAACAGGGATCCGCACACTGAAGCTTTCTTT.

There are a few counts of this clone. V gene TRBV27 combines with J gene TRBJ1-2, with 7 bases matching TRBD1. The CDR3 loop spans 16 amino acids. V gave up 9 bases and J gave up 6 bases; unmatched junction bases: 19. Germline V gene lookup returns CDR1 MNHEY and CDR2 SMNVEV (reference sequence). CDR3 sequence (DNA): TGTGCCAGTCGAATAAATAGACAGGGAGTTTTAGATGGCTACACCTTC. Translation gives CASRINRQGVLDGYTF.

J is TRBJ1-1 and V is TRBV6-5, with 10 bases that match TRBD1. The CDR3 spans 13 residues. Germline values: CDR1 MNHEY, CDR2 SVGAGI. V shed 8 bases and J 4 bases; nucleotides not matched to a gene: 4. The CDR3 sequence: CASQDRGSTEAFF. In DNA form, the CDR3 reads TGTGCCAGCCAGGACAGGGGGAGCACTGAAGCTTTCTTT.

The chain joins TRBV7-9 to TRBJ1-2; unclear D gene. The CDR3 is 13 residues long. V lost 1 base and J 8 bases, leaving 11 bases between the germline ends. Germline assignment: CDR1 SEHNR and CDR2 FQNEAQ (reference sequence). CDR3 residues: CASSLVVAGGYTF. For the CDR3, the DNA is TGTGCCAGCAGCTTAGTCGTTGCAGGCGGCTACACCTTC.

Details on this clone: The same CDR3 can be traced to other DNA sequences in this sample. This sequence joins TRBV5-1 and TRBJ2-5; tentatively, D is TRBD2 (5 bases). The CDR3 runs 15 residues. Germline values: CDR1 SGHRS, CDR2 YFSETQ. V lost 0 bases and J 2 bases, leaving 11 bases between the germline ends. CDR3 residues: CASSLGSGQQETQYF. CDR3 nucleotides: TGCGCCAGCAGCTTGGGGAGCGGCCAACAAGAGACCCAGTACTTC.

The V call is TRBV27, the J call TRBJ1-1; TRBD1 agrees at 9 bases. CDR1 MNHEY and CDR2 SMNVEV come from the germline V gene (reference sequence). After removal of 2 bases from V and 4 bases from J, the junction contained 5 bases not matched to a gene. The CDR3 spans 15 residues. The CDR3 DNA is TGTGCCAGCAGTTTAGCCTACAGGGGGCTCACTGAAGCTTTCTTT. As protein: CASSLAYRGLTEAFF.

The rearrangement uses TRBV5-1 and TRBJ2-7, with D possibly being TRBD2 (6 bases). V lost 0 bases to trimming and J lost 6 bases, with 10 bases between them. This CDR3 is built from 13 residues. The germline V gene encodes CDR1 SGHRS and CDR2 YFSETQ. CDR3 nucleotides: TGCGCCAGCAGCTTGGCGGGAGTCCCCGAGCAGTACTTC. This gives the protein CASSLAGVPEQYF.

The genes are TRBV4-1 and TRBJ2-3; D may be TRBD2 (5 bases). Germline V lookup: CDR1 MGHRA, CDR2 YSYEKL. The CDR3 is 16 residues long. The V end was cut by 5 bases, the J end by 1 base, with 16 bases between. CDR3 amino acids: CASSLSPGLGTDTQYF. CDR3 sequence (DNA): TGCGCCAGCAGCTTAAGCCCGGGGTTAGGCACAGATACGCAGTATTTT.